This T cell receptor (beta chain) was found in a study of T cells in Graves' hyperthyroidism and ophthalmopathy (dated by TCRdb to about 2019). In the study overall: A discovery cohort of about 96 patients, about 40 with Graves' ophthalmopathy and about 60 with stable Graves' hyperthyroidism, was used to find distinguishing TCR V-J signatures. An independent validation cohort of around 20 hyperthyroidism patients and 17 patients who later progressed to ophthalmopathy tested prospective prediction of ophthalmopathy. The approximately 90 discovery patients were randomly split 7:3 into training and test sets. In addition, the study compared T-cell repertoires in thyroid tissue and in blood from five to seven Graves' hyperthyroidism patients. Once sampling was done, hyperthyroidism patients were given methimazole at a starting dose of 30 mg daily, whereas ophthalmopathy patients were given high-dose intravenous methylprednisolone. According to the paper, TCR Vbeta CDR3 sequencing was carried out on about 140 peripheral blood samples, which came from around 43 ophthalmopathy, around 74 hyperthyroidism and roughly 17 progressor patients.

This clonotype has just a few counts. Its binding antigen is unknown. One base away there is no much larger clone; base qualities are not given. Exclusion was applied to patients with uncontrolled infections, other autoimmune diseases, pregnancy or lactation. Clinical symptoms, serum thyroxine and TRAb, thyroid ultrasound, and orbital computed tomography formed the basis for the diagnoses. Total RNA was extracted with Trizol reagent, and quality was checked on an Agilent 2100 Bioanalyzer. The TCR beta CDR3 regions were amplified from the RNA transcripts. The TCR CDR3 was subjected to a first round of RT-PCR using the HTBI primer set and the Qiagen OneStep RT-PCR kit. Libraries were constructed in a second round of multiplex PCR, after which size selection and purification were carried out. Libraries were sequenced paired-end with 100 bp reads on an Illumina HiSeq2000. Per the source publication's procedure: SOAPnuke was used to process the raw data, with reads discarded if the reads contained adapters or uncalled bases, had a mean Phred below 15, or lacked an exact constant-primer or identifier match. High-quality paired reads were merged with COPE v1.2.5, and unique nucleotide sequences were defined as clonotypes. Clonotypes were aligned to IMGT TRBV, TRBD and TRBJ reference segments using MiTCR v1.1. Only V-J combinations with frequency above 0.0001, covering approximately 99% of repertoires, were analysed. A TCS score was defined as the ratio between F50 (clonal expansion) and ExV (chaos), using BLOSUM62-based TCRdist between CDR3 peptides within each V-J. Welch's t-statistics and random forest reduced around 510 V-J features to roughly 13, which were used in a naive Bayes classifier (R e1071). Thyroid-blood repertoire similarity was quantified with the Morisita-Horn index. TCRdb's own reprocessing of the public reads used fastp at Q25 and MiXCR and kept productive beta chains. Rows with a matching CDR3 protein are joined into one entry that keeps the most common DNA and genes. It is TCRdb's table, rather than the study itself, that gives the V and J calls and clone size. This sample comprises approximately 510,000 distinct CDR3 sequences, 40% to 50% of them detected only once. The ten largest clones represent around 47% of the sample.

For this chain, trimming is 0 bases at the V end and 2 bases at the J end, and the number of junction bases without a gene match is 5. The CDR1 and CDR2 encoded by the germline V gene are LGHNA and YSLEER. The CDR3 covers 18 residues, taking in both the cysteine and the phenylalanine. Only the CDR3 DNA stays, 54 bases, in frame from base 1. Results the study describes overall, beyond this receptor: Blood samples also contained most of the expanded thyroid clonotypes (frequency above 0.001), which suggests that blood repertoires may reflect thyroid immune responses. No statistical method was used to fix the sample size in advance, and group allocation was not hidden from the investigators. In validation, progression to ophthalmopathy was predicted by the model with roughly 71% sensitivity and just over 72% specificity, a median of roughly six months before onset. A model built on a 13 V-J signature distinguished ophthalmopathy from stable hyperthyroidism, reaching around 88% sensitivity and approximately 81% specificity in cross-validation and 80%/75% in testing.

Here the chain combines TRBV4-3 and TRBJ2-6, with TRBD1 identical over 9 junction bases. The sequencing sample was made of peripheral blood or thyroid tissue (not recorded which). This TCR derives from an adult woman with Graves' disease, either hyperthyroidism or ophthalmopathy (not recorded which). The CDR3 loop reads CASSQEGTGRAGANVLTF. Here is the DNA: TGCGCCAGCAGCCAAGAGGGGACAGGGAGGGCTGGGGCCAACGTCCTGACTTTC.